This T cell receptor beta chain was documented in a study of T cell responses to AZD1222 COVID-19 vaccine. This CDR3 has 17 residues. In germline, CDR1 is SGHVS, CDR2 FQNEAQ. V was clipped by 5 bases and J by 8 bases; unmatched bases: 14. Regarding the study as a whole: A reported finding is that nearly half of spike-specific TCRs target unmutated variant regions. With dominance at 160-218 and 743-854, vaccine-associated CD4 TCRs spanned spike.

Concerning this clone itself: Its specificity is not known.

Sequencing used immunoSEQ multiplex PCR; TCRdb keeps in-frame clones, though not all of them. Of some 130,000 clones detected, 70% to 90% appear once; the ten largest clones hold about a fifth. The chain carries TRBV7-8 and TRBJ1-5; TRBD1 matches 11 bases. This receptor was identified in an adult in good health. The sequencing used peripheral blood, collected on day 0 of AZD1222 vaccination. DNA for the CDR3: TGTGCCAGCAGCCCAAAGTGGGGACAGGGGGTTTTTAAGCCCCAGCATTTT. It yields the protein CASSPKWGQGVFKPQHF.